Presented here are 19 T cell receptor beta chains from one specimen sequenced in a study of T-cell memory formation after mild COVID-19. MiXCR, applied by TCRdb to the 5' RACE reads, yields one record per CDR3 protein. Among roughly 240,000 distinct CDR3 sequences, roughly 17% were seen once, and the ten largest hold about a fifth. The material sequenced was PBMCs or a T cell subset sorted from them (not recorded which). All receptors come from a young man who had mild COVID-19 (a few samples of this study predate the infection). Cell type and time point are not known.

V is TRBV5-5 and J is TRBJ2-7; D unresolved. The CDR3 contains 14 residues. Per germline, CDR1 SGHKS and CDR2 YYEKEE (reference sequence). V lost 0 bases, J lost 6 bases, and 13 bases lay in between. Here the CDR3 DNA reads TGTGCCAGCAGCTTGGGGGCCCTTTGGATCGAGCAGTACTTC. Protein product: CASSLGALWIEQYF. Based on the CDR3 plus reference TRBV5-5 and TRBJ2-7, the full variable domain is DAGVTQSPTHLIKTRGQQVTLRCSPISGHKSVSWYQQVLGQGPQFIFQYYEKEERGRGNFPDRFSARQFPNYSSELNVNALLLGDSALYLCASSLGALWIEQYFGPGTRLTVT.

J is TRBJ1-2 and V is TRBV4-3; tentative D call: TRBD1 (6 bases). Germline CDR1 is LGHNA and CDR2 is YSLEER. Trimming left V 0 bases short and J 4 bases short, with 12 bases between. CDR3 size: 15 residues. CDR3 bases: TGCGCCAGCAGCCAAGACCCGGACAGACTCTATGGCTACACCTTC. This translates into CASSQDPDRLYGYTF.

The chain uses TRBV6-5 and TRBJ1-4; 10 nucleotides line up with TRBD1. The CDR3 totals 12 residues. Germline V gives CDR1 MNHEY, CDR2 SVGAGI. V lost 6 bases, J lost 12 bases, and 4 bases stayed unmatched. The CDR3: CASRRDRGELFF. CDR3 in DNA: TGTGCCAGCAGAAGGGACAGGGGAGAACTGTTTTTT.

This clonotype was seen more than once but under ten times. The V and J genes are TRBV7-2 and TRBJ2-3, with D possibly being TRBD1 or TRBD2 (6 bases each). Deletions cut 8 bases from V and 2 bases from J, with 20 bases between. The CDR3 has 16 residues. Germline-derived CDR1 and CDR2 are SGHTA and FQGNSA. This CDR3 reads CASSTTGWRATDTQYF. CDR3 sequence (DNA): TGTGCCAGCTCAACTACAGGGTGGAGGGCCACAGATACGCAGTATTTT.

The chain recombines TRBV29-1 with TRBJ2-1, with a weak D call TRBD2 (6 bases). CDR3 size: 14 residues. Per the germline V gene, CDR1 is SQVTM and CDR2 is ANQGSEA. Between the trimmed V and J ends, which lost 6 bases and 8 bases, there was a span of 20 bases. The CDR3 nucleotides are TGCAGCGTGGCCGGGGGACGAGGGAAGGATGAGCAGTTCTTC. Translating it yields CSVAGGRGKDEQFF.

In regard to this clonotype: This clone may be a read error of a much larger clone one base away. J is TRBJ2-7 and V is TRBV6-5, with D possibly matching TRBD1 (5 bases). V was pared by 6 bases and J by 4 bases, with 16 bases between. The germline gives CDR1 MNHEY, CDR2 SVGAGI. The CDR3 totals 14 residues. This chain's CDR3 is CASRRQHHSYEQYF. CDR3 bases: TGTGCCAGCAGGAGACAGCACCACTCGTACGAGCAGTACTTC.

This clonotype was seen at least ten times. The rearrangement links TRBV4-3 to TRBJ2-4; D might be TRBD1 or TRBD2, each matching 6 bases. The germline V gene has CDR1 LGHNA and CDR2 YSLEER. V was clipped by 1 base and J by 0 bases, with 10 bases between them. This CDR3 contains 16 residues. The CDR3, as DNA: TGCGCCAGCAGCCAAGGGGGGGCGGAAGCCAAAAACATTCAGTACTTC. As protein: CASSQGGAEAKNIQYF.

This chain uses TRBV6-5 with TRBJ1-1, with 8 bases that match TRBD1. From germline, CDR1 is MNHEY and CDR2 SVGAGI. The CDR3 runs to 16 residues. Losses at the gene ends were 7 bases for V and 3 bases for J; bases not matched to a gene: 13. The DNA for the CDR3 is TGTGCCAGCAACCTAGCAGGGGGCCTCGGAGACACTGAAGCTTTCTTT. It codes for CASNLAGGLGDTEAFF.

This clonotype came up a few times. CDR3 coding DNA: TGCGCCAGCAGGGGGACAGGGGTGGTGAACACTGAAGCTTTCTTT. Residues: CASRGTGVVNTEAFF. The chain employs TRBV10-2 and TRBJ1-1, with 10 bases aligning to TRBD1. With 6 bases clipped from V and 0 bases from J, the junction kept 4 bases outside the gene matches. CDR1 is WSHSY and CDR2 is SAAADI in the germline V gene. The CDR3 has 15 residues.

Only one count was recorded for this clonotype. This rearrangement joins TRBV5-6 to TRBJ1-5; no definite D call. This CDR3 region has 15 residues. In germline, CDR1 is SGHDT, CDR2 YYEEEE. V was clipped by 0 bases and J by 0 bases, with 7 bases between them. The CDR3 DNA is TGTGCCAGCAGCTTGGGACCCAATAGCAATCAGCCCCAGCATTTT. Its translation is CASSLGPNSNQPQHF.

This clonotype has more than one count but fewer than ten. The rearrangement joins TRBV5-6 to TRBJ1-5; D remains unclear. This CDR3 is built from 16 residues. V was clipped by 2 bases and J by 5 bases, with 17 bases between them. The germline CDR1 and CDR2 sequences are SGHDT and YYEEEE. The CDR3 reads CASSFTTRGPYQPQHF. The CDR3 coding sequence is TGTGCCAGCAGCTTTACGACTAGAGGGCCCTATCAGCCCCAGCATTTT.

This clonotype has only a few counts. The V gene is TRBV4-3, the J gene TRBJ2-4; no clear D. Germline V CDR1 and CDR2: LGHNA, YSLEER. Trimming pared 3 bases from V and 0 bases from J, leaving 6 bases between. This CDR3 has 14 amino acids. Here the CDR3 reads CASSQAIAKNIQYF. CDR3 coding DNA: TGCGCCAGCAGCCAGGCCATAGCCAAAAACATTCAGTACTTC.

Comments on this clonotype: Sequence at one end of the junction differs from germline and may be a read error. The chain couples TRBV28 to TRBJ1-5; 8 positions match TRBD1. The CDR3 has 14 residues. Germline V gene data show CDR1 as MDHEN and CDR2 as SYDVKM. CDR3 residues: CARSSGQGNQPQHF. The CDR3 DNA is TGTGCCAGAAGTTCCGGACAGGGTAATCAGCCCCAGCATTTT.

The sample holds a few counts of this clonotype. The CDR3 region is CASSESVRGQGYTF. The CDR3 nucleotides read TGTGCCAGCAGTGAATCAGTCAGGGGGCAAGGCTACACCTTC. The chain has TRBV6-1 and TRBJ1-2; 8 bases agree with TRBD1. This CDR3 region has 14 residues. With 2 bases clipped from V and 8 bases from J, the junction kept 7 bases outside the gene matches. Germline CDR1 MNHNS, CDR2 SASEGT.

The chain uses TRBV4-2 and TRBJ2-2; the D gene is possibly TRBD2 (7 bases). The CDR3 runs to 16 residues. In germline, CDR1 is LGHNA, CDR2 YNFKEQ. V lost 2 bases and J lost 3, with 13 bases in between. DNA for the CDR3: TGTGCCAGCAGCCAAACAGGGAGGGTCGACACCGGGGAGCTGTTTTTT. It is translated as CASSQTGRVDTGELFF.

The genes are TRBV27 and TRBJ2-7; D gene uncertain. The V end lost 4 bases, the J end lost 0 bases, and 13 bases lay between the germline ends. This CDR3 has 15 amino acids. Germline V gene lookup returns CDR1 MNHEY and CDR2 SMNVEV (reference sequence). In nucleotides, the CDR3 is TGTGCCAGCAGTTGGTCACAAAGGAGCTCCTACGAGCAGTACTTC. The encoded protein is CASSWSQRSSYEQYF.

This clonotype was observed a handful of times. This chain joins TRBV7-2 and TRBJ1-1; D perhaps matches TRBD1 (5 bases). Germline CDR1 and CDR2: SGHTA and FQGNSA. CDR3 length: 14 residues. Trimming removed 3 bases at V and 5 bases at J, with 13 bases between. CDR3: CASSFWKGPTEAFF. CDR3 coding DNA: TGTGCCAGCAGCTTTTGGAAGGGGCCGACTGAAGCTTTCTTT.

V gene TRBV12-3 or TRBV12-4 combines with J gene TRBJ1-2; D is uncertain. V was shortened by 2 bases and J by 3 bases, with 13 bases between the two germline ends. The CDR3 runs to 15 residues. CDR3 sequence reads: CASSLNSYLDYGYTF. The CDR3 nucleotides are TGTGCCAGCAGTTTAAACAGCTACCTTGACTATGGCTACACCTTC.

This clonotype was recorded many times. The rearrangement uses TRBV4-3 and TRBJ2-7; either TRBD1 or TRBD2 may supply D (6 bases each). Trimming removed 1 base at V and 4 bases at J, with 14 bases between. The CDR3 has 15 residues. Germline assignment: CDR1 LGHNA and CDR2 YSLEER. The CDR3 sequence: CASSQGVGGPYEQYF. The CDR3 DNA follows: TGCGCCAGCAGCCAAGGAGTCGGGGGCCCATACGAGCAGTACTTC.